This entry is about one T cell receptor beta chain. Original methodology: Counts of nucleated cells, estimated from reference gene primer amplification, were obtained. Assay: immunoSEQ multiplex PCR; the TCRdb copy retains only in-frame clones and omits some. D and trimming were read from the DNA, whereas the V and J calls and clone size are those reported in that table. This table holds some 200,000 clones, roughly 82% found once. The data derive from a study of blood T cell repertoires in COVID-19. Study in general: COVID-19 samples collected from the United States, Italy and Spain covered acute and convalescent phases.

CDR3 length: 13 residues. Germline V gene data show CDR1 as MNHEY and CDR2 as SVGAGI. V was trimmed by 8 bases and J by 2 bases, leaving 10 bases between them. Sample: PBMCs or T cells enriched from blood (not recorded which). The clonotype originates from a man between 40 and 49 years old who had recovered from COVID-19. The rearrangement links TRBV6-5 to TRBJ1-3; D unresolved. In nucleotides, the CDR3 is TGTGCCAGCGGTTCAGGTCCTGGAAACACCATATATTTT. Its translation is CASGSGPGNTIYF.